This T cell receptor beta chain comes out of a study of cytomegalovirus exposure and HLA in healthy donors (dated 2017 in TCRdb). A note on the overall study: According to an earlier analysis of 450 to 650 of the donors, some 180 million T cells yielded approximately 120 million unique TCR beta sequences and 250 to 350 Gb of sequence data. An early release that covered several hundred HLA-typed donors contained about 300 gigabases of sequencing data and 85 million to 100 million unique TCR sequences. Among the roughly 430 genotyped donors, approximately 82% belonged to the genetic ancestry cluster associated with self-reported Caucasian donors. The study was designed to test whether signatures of past pathogen exposure could be identified by cataloging public T cell receptors. The study profiled the T cell repertoires of 500 to 800 subjects by immunosequencing and related them to cytomegalovirus serostatus. Besides the first cohort of about 730 subjects, a separate validation cohort made up of about 120 different subjects was used. The study combined high-throughput TCR immunosequencing, statistical association of individual TCRs with disease status, and machine learning to predict cytomegalovirus infection status. To study patterns of TCR occurrence, a later analysis re-analyzed previously published TCR beta repertoires from around 700 donors and added high-resolution HLA genotyping. Rather than drawing on any new phenotypic data, the later analysis identified candidate immune exposures from TCR beta sequences and the way those sequences occurred across donors. In an earlier analysis of roughly 600 of the donors, high-throughput TCR beta sequencing was used to judge whether each TCR beta V gene segment behaved as functional or pseudogenic. Donor age, sex, ethnicity and CMV serostatus were compiled alongside the repertoire data. Genome-wide SNP genotypes for about 55% of the 666 donors were used in a later genetic analysis, which treated that subset as a discovery cohort. All discovery cohort repertoires had been generated on a single sequencing platform. Class I and class II HLA loci were covered by the typing at four-digit resolution. Typing coverage differed by locus: A, B, C, DRB1 and DQB1 were typed in roughly 620-640 donors, DQA1 in about 500, DPA1 in over 600, and DPB1 in roughly 470. About 5 DR-DQ haplotypes were handled as single units for association and clustering, since linkage in the cohort was strong. Across 398 genotyped donors of the cohort, an average of about 200,000 unique TCR beta nucleotide sequences per donor were sequenced, and around 20% of those sequences were non-productive.

The cohort consisted of hundreds of healthy bone marrow donors. At the time of sampling, all cohort members were nominally healthy, though unrecorded immune exposures were likely present. The donor tested CMV seronegative and was one of the 352 seronegative cohort members. A peripheral blood sample was collected from each donor, and TCR beta sequencing was performed on peripheral blood mononuclear cells. Genomic DNA was extracted from the blood cell samples with the Qiagen DNeasy Blood Extraction Kit. About this clone: The antigen it recognizes is unknown. No quality values exist for individual bases; no much larger clone is one base distant.

General study outcomes and caveats: Cytomegalovirus status was reported to be diagnosed by the classifier with high specificity and sensitivity in both the original and validation cohorts. Most CMV-associated TCR beta chains appeared to be HLA-restricted in a later analysis, and the HLA associations seemed to be driven largely by CMV exposure. In a later genetic analysis, fewer N-insertions in productive TCRs were reported among donors in an Asian-associated ancestry cluster than the approximately 710-donor mean. An earlier analysis of around 540 of the donors showed that most TCR beta V segments appeared in productive rearrangements either about 87% or about 30% of the time, which broadly matched IMGT annotations. It was suggested by the authors that the approach could potentially be generalized to other disease states and immunological phenotypes. Presence/absence analyses assumed roughly uniform sequencing depth across donors, an assumption that may not hold. A cluster of highly shared sequence variants was judged likely to represent a technical artifact of the sequencing pipeline. In a later analysis, several top co-occurrence clusters were reported to appear linked to parvovirus B19, influenza, CMV and Epstein-Barr virus. Correlated functional status among segregating V segments might be attributable to linkage disequilibrium, but an unknown experimental factor could not be ruled out. In a later analysis, some 18,000 TCR beta sequences were associated with specific HLA alleles at a false discovery rate of 0.05. In vitro tests confirmed that a few of the cytomegalovirus-associated TCR beta chains recognize cytomegalovirus antigens. In this cohort, only TCR beta chains were sequenced, and detectable features were limited by the absence of alpha or paired-chain data. Because counts were too low, seventeen rarely observed V segments, including chromosome 9 orphons, were excluded from the earlier analysis of around 640 of the donors. When HLA alleles, especially DR and DQ, strongly co-occurred, attributing TCR associations to individual alleles was difficult. An association between a missense DCLRE1C variant and V-gene and J-gene trimming of TCR beta chains was found in a later genetic analysis and replicated in an independent cohort. In a later analysis, HLA-associated TCR beta chains were found to be more clonally expanded and to have lower generation probabilities than equally common non-associated chains. According to a later analysis, TCR association rates differed among HLA loci, with DRB1 alleles showing the most associated TCRs and HLA-C alleles showing the fewest. While some public TCRs were present in many individuals, most TCR sequences turned up only very rarely across donors. A further reported finding was that TCR beta sequences accurately predicted the HLA-A and HLA-B alleles for most subjects in the first cohort. Because HLA typing was missing for some donors at each locus, association tests included only the typed subset. A total of 150 to 200 TCR beta chains were listed by the study as associated with cytomegalovirus. Because the 87-base-pair reads could not distinguish some IMGT-functional V segments, including TRBV6-2 and TRBV6-3, those segments were excluded. For the cohort, immune exposure information was limited to CMV serostatus.

CDR1 is given as SGHRS and CDR2 as YFSETQ, both from the germline V gene. Germline trimming: 6 bases from V, 5 bases from J; junction bases outside gene matches: 4. The CDR3 starts with the cysteine, ends with the phenylalanine, and has 14 residues. Only the CDR3 region is kept as DNA, spanning 42 bases read in frame from base 1. Libraries were built with the immunoSEQ multiplex PCR assay. For the multiplex PCR, a mixture combining 60 forward primers for TCR Vbeta segments and 13 reverse primers for TCR Jbeta segments was used. A multiplex PCR assay on genomic DNA amplified the CDR3 region of rearranged TCR beta genes. Amplified TCR beta libraries were sequenced as 87-base-pair reads on the Illumina HiSeq System. In the authors' own workflow: In a later analysis, some 80 million unique TCR beta chains were counted across the approximately 670 repertoires, and approximately 11 million of these chains were shared by at least two donors. A nearest-neighbor algorithm error-corrected the raw reads and collapsed the reads into unique sequences, merging closely related sequences to remove PCR and sequencing errors. To assign V, D and J gene segments, CDR3 sequences were aligned to IMGT reference sequences. For a sequence to be retained, at least a six-nucleotide match to both a V gene segment and a J gene segment was required. A rearrangement counted as productive if the CDR3 had no stop codons and remained in frame with V and J, and every other rearrangement counted as non-productive. Following IMGT convention, CDR3 was defined as the stretch from the second conserved V-encoded cysteine to the conserved J-encoded phenylalanine. The earlier analysis of about 640 of the donors excluded any sequence lacking an unambiguous match to a single V gene segment. In an earlier analysis of 450 to 750 of the donors, a V segment was called functional when productive rearrangements were above 56.7%, and segregating when the standard deviation between donors exceeded 5%. A statistical classification framework was built for diagnosing cytomegalovirus status from the catalog of TCR beta chain sequences. In a later analysis, V and J genes were assigned by comparing TCR nucleotide sequences against IMGT/GENE-DB human TR gene sequences. Using the TCRdist pipeline, a later analysis assigned CDR3 sequences along with most-parsimonious VDJ recombination scenarios. In a later analysis, every TCR beta chain was defined by the combination of its CDR3 amino acid sequence and its V-gene family, and reads without a unique V-gene family were dropped. As a way to deal with suspected cross-contamination and a sequencing artifact, a later analysis dropped under 600 nucleotide sequences that were highly shared and had low generation probability. In a later analysis, a clonal expansion index for each public chain was calculated from normalized within-repertoire ranks of inferred template counts. Generation probabilities in a later analysis came from a VDJ recombination model fitted to out-of-frame rearrangements, and those results were checked against IGoR. In a later analysis, TCR-TCR, TCR-HLA and TCR-CMV co-occurrence was scored with hypergeometric tests, and a repertoire-size bias correction was applied to TCR pairs. A later analysis estimated false discovery rates by permuting HLA or CMV assignments 20 times. In a later analysis, co-occurring TCRs were grouped using DBSCAN, with TCRdist sequence similarity added in when clustering inside HLA-allele-positive subsets. Repertoires with fewer than 30,000 or more than 120,000 public chains, plus five repertoires with anomalous nucleotide sharing, were excluded from co-occurrence clustering. TCRdb re-hosts the immuneACCESS table, in-frame sequences only. Its copies lack some clones; in the studies checked, an unresolved V gene accounts for under half of them, and the cause for the rest is not known. The V and J calls and clone size were taken over from that table, and D and trimming were inferred from the DNA. Present in this sample are some 120,000 clones, roughly four fifths of which were seen just once. The top ten clones comprise less than 2% of the sample.

The source material was PBMCs. The TCR comes from a man over 45 in good health and CMV-seronegative. The sequence links TRBV5-1 to TRBJ2-1; a stretch of 11 junction bases matches TRBD2. The sequence in DNA is TGCGCCAGCACGGGACTAGCGGAGAACAATGAGCAGTTCTTC. Its translation is CASTGLAENNEQFF. Beyond the CDR3, the reference TRBV5-1 and TRBJ2-1 genes provide the residues; the full variable domain reads: KAGVTQTPRYLIKTRGQQVTLSCSPISGHRSVSWYQQTPGQGLQFLFEYFSETQRNKGNFPGRFSGRQFSNSRSEMNVSTLELGDSALYLCASTGLAENNEQFFGPGTRLTVL.